These 26 T cell receptor beta chains were all obtained from the same sample, sequenced in a study of response to subunit inactivated influenza vaccine. TCRdb itself ran the RT-PCR reads through MiXCR, one entry per CDR3 protein. Of a few hundred thousand distinct CDR3 sequences listed, approximately 20% are singletons. Source: PBMCs from blood, taken 21 months after vaccination. Receptor source: a man between 50 and 75 years old who received an inactivated influenza vaccine.

The chain has TRBV6-1 and TRBJ1-5, with a possible D match to TRBD1 (6 bases). The length of the CDR3 is 16 residues. CDR1 MNHNS and CDR2 SASEGT come from the germline V gene. V lost 3 bases to trimming and J lost 6 bases, with 18 bases between them. In DNA form, the CDR3 reads TGTGCCAGCAGTGACGCGGGGGGCGCGAAAAGTCAGCCCCAGCATTTT. Amino acid sequence: CASSDAGGAKSQPQHF.

This clonotype was recorded at least ten times. V usage is TRBV6-1 and J usage is TRBJ1-6; D is ambiguous. The germline V and J ends were trimmed by 7 bases and 10 bases, with 17 bases remaining between them. The CDR3 contains 14 residues. Germline V gene sequence: CDR1 MNHNS, CDR2 SASEGT. Written as DNA, the CDR3 is TGTGCCAGCATCCTGGACCGGTCTGGATCACCCCTCCACTTT. Its translation: CASILDRSGSPLHF.

This chain links TRBV9 with TRBJ1-6; TRBD1 agrees at 8 bases. This CDR3 region has 15 residues. The V and J ends lost 3 bases and 7 bases, in that order; junction bases with no gene match: 6. From germline, CDR1 is SGDLS and CDR2 YYNGEE. Here the CDR3 reads CASSAETGVNSPLHF. Written as DNA, the CDR3 is TGTGCCAGCAGCGCTGAGACAGGGGTAAATTCACCCCTCCACTTT.

The chain uses TRBV6-1 and TRBJ1-3, with 10 positions matching TRBD1. Germline assignment: CDR1 MNHNS and CDR2 SASEGT. The CDR3 has 15 amino acids. J was trimmed by 4 bases and V by 5 bases; bases with no gene match: 5. CDR3 residues: CASSRDRGTGNTIYF. CDR3 bases: TGTGCCAGCAGTCGGGACAGGGGAACAGGAAACACCATATATTTT.

V and J are TRBV20-1 and TRBJ2-7, with TRBD2 matching over 13 bases. V was clipped by 6 bases and J by 2 bases; unmatched bases: 4. Germline CDR1 is DFQATT and CDR2 is SNEGSKA (reference sequence). This CDR3 spans 14 amino acids. CDR3 sequence (DNA): TGCAGTGCCCGACTAGCGGGGGGTCCCTACGAGCAGTACTTC. Amino acid sequence: CSARLAGGPYEQYF.

J is TRBJ2-7 and V is TRBV29-1; D call uncertain. This CDR3 is built from 11 residues. V gave up 7 bases and J gave up 4 bases, with 11 bases separating them. Germline values: CDR1 SQVTM, CDR2 ANQGSEA. The CDR3 coding sequence is TGCAGCGGATTGAGGAATTACGAGCAGTACTTC. It specifies CSGLRNYEQYF.

This clonotype has more than one count but fewer than ten. This chain links TRBV4-1 with TRBJ2-1; D is perhaps TRBD2 (6 bases). Germline CDR1 MGHRA, CDR2 YSYEKL. The germline V and J ends were trimmed by 4 bases and 1 base, with 14 bases remaining between them. This CDR3 is 16 amino acids long. The CDR3 DNA reads as TGCGCCAGCAGCCCCCAACGGGGGATGTCCTACAATGAGCAGTTCTTC. Its translation is CASSPQRGMSYNEQFF.

This clonotype was observed at least ten times. This chain links TRBV6-5 with TRBJ1-2, with 8 bases identical to TRBD1. Germline CDR1 MNHEY, CDR2 SVGAGI. V gave up 6 bases and J gave up 6 bases; unmatched junction bases: 6. There are 13 residues in the CDR3. CDR3 amino acids: CASRLVTGDGYTF. The DNA of the CDR3 is TGTGCCAGCAGATTAGTGACAGGGGATGGCTACACCTTC.

The J gene is TRBJ2-1, the V gene TRBV20-1; no reliable D call. The V gene lost 0 bases and the J gene lost 7 bases, with 13 bases spanning the gap. Looked up from germline, CDR1 is DFQATT and CDR2 is SNEGSKA (reference sequence). The CDR3 runs 14 residues. Here the CDR3 DNA reads TGCAGTGCTAGAGACCGTTACATTAGGAATGAGCAGTTCTTC. Its protein is CSARDRYIRNEQFF.

In its sample, this clonotype was seen once. This chain connects TRBV3-1 to TRBJ1-2, with D unresolved. V lost 0 bases and J 4 bases, leaving 15 bases between the germline ends. CDR3 length equals 16 residues. Germline CDR1 reads LGHDT; CDR2 reads YNNKEL (reference sequence). The CDR3 DNA reads TGTGCCAGCAGCCAAGACCGACGGGAAAGGAGCTATGGCTACACCTTC. Translation gives CASSQDRRERSYGYTF.

The chain links TRBV3-1 to TRBJ1-5; D gene uncertain. CDR1 is LGHDT and CDR2 is YNNKEL in the germline V gene (reference sequence). CDR3 size: 14 residues. Between the trimmed V and J ends, which lost 1 base and 7 bases, there was a span of 11 bases. CDR3 amino acids: CASSQGGFRQPQHF. The CDR3 nucleotides are TGTGCCAGCAGCCAAGGAGGGTTCAGGCAGCCCCAGCATTTT.

This clonotype has a handful of counts. The rearrangement uses TRBV12-3 or TRBV12-4 and TRBJ1-6, with D uncertain. This CDR3 comprises 13 residues. V was pared by 6 bases and J by 7 bases, with 10 bases between. CDR3 sequence: CASRGTRNSPLHF. The CDR3 DNA sequence: TGTGCCAGCAGAGGAACAAGGAATTCACCCCTCCACTTT.

V and J are TRBV20-1 and TRBJ2-7; the D call may be TRBD1 or TRBD2 (5 bases each). The CDR3 consists of 12 residues. V dropped 6 bases and J dropped 5 bases, with 14 bases sitting between them. CDR1 is DFQATT and CDR2 is SNEGSKA in the germline V gene (reference sequence). Here the CDR3 reads CSAPRGDHEQYF. DNA for the CDR3: TGCAGTGCCCCGAGAGGGGACCACGAGCAGTACTTC.

This clonotype showed up just a few times. This chain connects TRBV19 to TRBJ1-6; no definite D call. The germline V and J ends were trimmed by 8 bases and 3 bases, with 11 bases remaining between them. This CDR3 has 14 residues. Germline CDR1 is LNHDA and CDR2 is SQIVND (reference sequence). The CDR3: CASAKGYYNSPLHF. CDR3 DNA sequence: TGTGCCAGTGCTAAGGGATACTATAATTCACCCCTCCACTTT.

The chain links TRBV4-2 to TRBJ2-1; tentative D call: TRBD2 (5 bases). V was clipped by 1 base and J by 5 bases, with 15 bases between them. The CDR3 sequence is 16 residues long. Per germline, CDR1 LGHNA and CDR2 YNFKEQ. The CDR3 nucleotides read TGTGCCAGCAGCCAAGGTTTACTAGACGGAAACAATGAGCAGTTCTTC. Its protein is CASSQGLLDGNNEQFF.

There are a few counts of this clonotype. V and J are TRBV6-5 and TRBJ1-2; TRBD1 might be the D (5 bases). This CDR3 is 15 amino acids long. The ends were cut back, 0 bases at V and 4 bases at J, with 12 bases in the middle. The germline V gene encodes CDR1 MNHEY and CDR2 SVGAGI. The CDR3 DNA is TGTGCCAGCAGTTACTCGGGCGCGGGGACCTATGGCTACACCTTC. This translates into CASSYSGAGTYGYTF.

The chain is built from TRBV28 and TRBJ1-3; D is undetermined. Germline CDR1 is MDHEN and CDR2 is SYDVKM. The CDR3 runs to 13 residues. V lost 5 bases and J lost 4, with 9 bases in between. CDR3 nucleotide sequence: TGTGCCAGCAGTGACATTGCAGGAAACACCATATATTTT. This translates into CASSDIAGNTIYF.

At least ten counts were recorded for this clonotype. CDR3 in amino acids: CASSQGETNEKLFF. The CDR3 DNA reads TGTGCCAGCAGCCAGGGGGAAACTAATGAAAAACTGTTTTTT. This chain connects TRBV11-3 to TRBJ1-4; 7 bases are a match to TRBD1. Per the germline V gene, CDR1 is SGHNT and CDR2 is YENEEA. The J segment lost 1 base and the V segment lost 5 bases, leaving 1 base of the junction unmatched. This CDR3 region has 14 residues.

This chain uses TRBV20-1 with TRBJ1-4; 7 bases are a match to TRBD1. The CDR3 runs to 15 residues. Trimming at V came to 5 bases and at J to 8 bases, leaving 14 bases not matched to a gene. Germline V lookup: CDR1 DFQATT, CDR2 SNEGSKA (reference sequence). Here the CDR3 DNA reads TGCAGTGCTCCCCCTGGAGGGACAGTTGGAGAAAAACTGTTTTTT. The encoded protein is CSAPPGGTVGEKLFF.

V and J are TRBV7-9 and TRBJ1-2; 8 bases fit TRBD1. CDR3 length: 14 residues. Per the germline V gene, CDR1 is SEHNR and CDR2 is FQNEAQ (reference sequence). With V trimmed by 7 bases and J by 4 bases, 8 bases remained unmatched. The CDR3 DNA is TGTGCCAGCACTAGCGGACAGGGCGTCTATGGCTACACCTTC. Its translation: CASTSGQGVYGYTF.

The V and J genes are TRBV27 and TRBJ2-3, with D unclear. V was pared by 1 base and J by 0 bases, with 14 bases between. The germline V gene encodes CDR1 MNHEY and CDR2 SMNVEV (reference sequence). The CDR3 is 17 amino acids. The CDR3: CASSLWGNFPSTDTQYF. The CDR3 DNA reads TGTGCCAGCAGTTTATGGGGTAACTTTCCTAGCACAGATACGCAGTATTTT.

The V gene is TRBV7-9, the J gene TRBJ2-5; D gene unclear. CDR1 and CDR2 from the germline V gene are SEHNR and FQNEAQ (reference sequence). V dropped 1 base and J dropped 6 bases, with 9 bases sitting between them. The CDR3 contains 13 residues. CDR3 protein: CASSLGGVKTQYF. The CDR3 DNA reads as TGTGCCAGCAGCTTAGGGGGTGTTAAGACCCAGTACTTC.

The chain has TRBV9 and TRBJ2-3, with 7 bases aligning to TRBD1. The CDR3 consists of 16 residues. Germline trimming cut 2 bases from V and 2 bases from J; bases unmatched to any gene: 8. Germline loops: CDR1 SGDLS, CDR2 YYNGEE. The CDR3 sequence: CASSVTGAIITDTQYF. Written as DNA, the CDR3 is TGTGCCAGCAGCGTTACAGGGGCAATCATCACAGATACGCAGTATTTT.

In its sample, this clonotype was seen a few times. The V and J genes are TRBV7-2 and TRBJ1-1; the D is unclear. V lost 3 bases and J lost 8, with 19 bases in between. The germline V gene encodes CDR1 SGHTA and CDR2 FQGNSA. This CDR3 contains 15 residues. The DNA of the CDR3 is TGTGCCAGCAGCTTTTCCCCGGACCCCCTAAGGGAAGCTTTCTTT. Translated, it gives CASSFSPDPLREAFF.

The gene calls are TRBV20-1 and TRBJ2-1; TRBD2 agrees at 7 bases. CDR3 size: 14 residues. Looked up from germline, CDR1 is DFQATT and CDR2 is SNEGSKA (reference sequence). V was clipped by 0 bases and J by 10 bases; unmatched bases: 9. CDR3 in DNA: TGCAGTGCTAGAGATCCGGGGGGAGGGGTAGAGCAGTTCTTC. Protein sequence: CSARDPGGGVEQFF.

The CDR3 protein is CASSQPAGQGASYNEQFF. CDR3 DNA sequence: TGCGCCAGCAGCCAACCCGCCGGTCAGGGGGCTTCGTACAATGAGCAGTTCTTC. The genes are TRBV4-1 and TRBJ2-1; TRBD1 matches 8 bases. Germline V gene sequence: CDR1 MGHRA, CDR2 YSYEKL. The CDR3 has 18 residues. The V and J ends lost 2 bases and 4 bases, in that order; junction bases with no gene match: 13.